Here is one T cell receptor (beta chain) with its context. The data were obtained in a study of blood T cell repertoires in COVID-19. Generated by immunoSEQ multiplex PCR, the TCRdb table keeps only in-frame clones and is missing some. The data contain more than 250,000 clones, 90% of them seen just once; the ten biggest clones take up about 1.8%. CDR1 SGHRS and CDR2 YFSETQ come from the germline V gene. Unmatched junction bases numbered 4, after V lost 0 bases and J lost 5 bases. The CDR3 loop spans 16 amino acids. The V gene is TRBV5-1, the J gene TRBJ2-1; TRBD2 matches 11 bases. Sequenced sample: PBMCs or T cells enriched from blood (not recorded which). This receptor was taken from a woman aged 18-29 years with acute COVID-19. Here the CDR3 DNA reads TGCGCCAGCAGCTTGGAGGGACTAGCGGAACACAATGAGCAGTTCTTC. Residues: CASSLEGLAEHNEQFF.